This TCR beta chain was captured by sequencing in a study of T cell responses to AZD1222 COVID-19 vaccine. Comment on this clone: The target antigen is unknown.

TCRdb keeps only in-frame clones here, not all; method: immunoSEQ multiplex PCR. Counted here are 95,000 to 110,000 clones, more than 75% occurring once; the ten biggest clones make up 3% to 3.5%. Findings and caveats of the study: Clonal diversity was possibly underestimated; the donors were predominantly white British and more often female. The breadth and depth of Spike-specific TCRs increased once two AZD1222 doses had been given. Along spike, vaccine-associated CD4 TCRs were found throughout, with dominance at 160-218 and 743-854. Repertoire sampling was restricted to post-peak T cell response timepoints.

Germline V gene data show CDR1 as KGHSH and CDR2 as LQKENI. The CDR3 has 15 residues. The V end lost 0 bases, the J end lost 5 bases, and 13 bases lay between the germline ends. The source material was peripheral blood, sampled 28 days after the second dose of the MenACWY control vaccine. This TCR came from an adult who received the MenACWY meningococcal vaccine as a control. This chain uses TRBV18 with TRBJ1-2; D might be TRBD1 (5 bases). The CDR3 sequence is CASSPPAGREYGYTF. In DNA, the CDR3 is TGTGCCAGCTCACCACCCGCAGGGCGGGAATATGGCTACACCTTC.